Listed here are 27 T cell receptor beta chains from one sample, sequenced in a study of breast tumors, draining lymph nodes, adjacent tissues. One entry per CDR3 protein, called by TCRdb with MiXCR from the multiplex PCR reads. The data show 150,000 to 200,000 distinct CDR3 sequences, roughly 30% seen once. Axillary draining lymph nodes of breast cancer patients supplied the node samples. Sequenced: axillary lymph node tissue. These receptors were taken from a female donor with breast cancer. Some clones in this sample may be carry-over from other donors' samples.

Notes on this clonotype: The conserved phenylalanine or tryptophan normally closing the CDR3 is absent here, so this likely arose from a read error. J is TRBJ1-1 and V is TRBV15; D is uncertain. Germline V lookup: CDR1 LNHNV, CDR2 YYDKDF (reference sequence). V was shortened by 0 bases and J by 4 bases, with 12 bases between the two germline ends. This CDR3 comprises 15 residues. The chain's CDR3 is CATSRDLKRVTEAFL. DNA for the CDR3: TGTGCCACCAGCAGAGATCTTAAAAGGGTCACTGAAGCTTTCTTG.

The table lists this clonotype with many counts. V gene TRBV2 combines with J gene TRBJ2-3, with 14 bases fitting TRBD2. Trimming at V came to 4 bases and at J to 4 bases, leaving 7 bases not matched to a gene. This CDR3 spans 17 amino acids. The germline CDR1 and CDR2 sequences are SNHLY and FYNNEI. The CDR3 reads CASSGGGLAGVSDTQYF. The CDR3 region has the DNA TGTGCCAGCAGTGGGGGGGGACTAGCGGGAGTGTCAGATACGCAGTATTTT.

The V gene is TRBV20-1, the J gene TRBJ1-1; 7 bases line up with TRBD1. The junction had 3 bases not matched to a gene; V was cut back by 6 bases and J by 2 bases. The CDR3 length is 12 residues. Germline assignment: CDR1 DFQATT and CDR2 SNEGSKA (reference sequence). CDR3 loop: CSAGQPNTEAFF. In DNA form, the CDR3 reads TGCAGTGCGGGACAGCCAAACACTGAAGCTTTCTTT.

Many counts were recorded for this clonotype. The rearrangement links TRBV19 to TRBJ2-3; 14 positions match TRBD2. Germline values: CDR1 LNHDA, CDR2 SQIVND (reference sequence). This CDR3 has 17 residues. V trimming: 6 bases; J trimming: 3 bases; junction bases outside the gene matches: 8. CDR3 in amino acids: CASRAFGTSGRTDTQYF. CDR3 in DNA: TGTGCCAGTAGGGCATTCGGGACTAGCGGGAGAACAGATACGCAGTATTTT.

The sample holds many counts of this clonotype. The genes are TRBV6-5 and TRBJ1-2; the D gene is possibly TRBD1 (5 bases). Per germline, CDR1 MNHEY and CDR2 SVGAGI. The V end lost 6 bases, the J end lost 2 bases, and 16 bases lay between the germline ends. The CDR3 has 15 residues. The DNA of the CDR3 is TGTGCCAGCAGAGGGACCCTAGTGGGAAACTATGGCTACACCTTC. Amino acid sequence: CASRGTLVGNYGYTF.

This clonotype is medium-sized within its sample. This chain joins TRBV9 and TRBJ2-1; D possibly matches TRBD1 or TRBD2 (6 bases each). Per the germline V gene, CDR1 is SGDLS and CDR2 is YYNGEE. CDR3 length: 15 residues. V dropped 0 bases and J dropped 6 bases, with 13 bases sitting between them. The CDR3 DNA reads TGTGCCAGCAGCGTAGCGGGGGCCACGCTCAATGAGCAGTTCTTC. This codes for CASSVAGATLNEQFF. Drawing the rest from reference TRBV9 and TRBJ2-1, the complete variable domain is DSGVTQTPKHLITATGQRVTLRCSPRSGDLSVYWYQQSLDQGLQFLIQYYNGEERAKGNILERFSAQQFPDLHSELNLSSLELGDSALYFCASSVAGATLNEQFFGPGTRLTVL.

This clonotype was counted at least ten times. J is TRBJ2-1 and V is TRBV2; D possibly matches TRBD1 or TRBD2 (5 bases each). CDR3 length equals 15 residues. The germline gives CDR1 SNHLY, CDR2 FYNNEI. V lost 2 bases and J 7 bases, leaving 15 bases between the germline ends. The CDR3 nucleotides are TGTGCCAGCAGTGAATTTGAGGGGAGCTCGAATGAGCAGTTCTTC. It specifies CASSEFEGSSNEQFF.

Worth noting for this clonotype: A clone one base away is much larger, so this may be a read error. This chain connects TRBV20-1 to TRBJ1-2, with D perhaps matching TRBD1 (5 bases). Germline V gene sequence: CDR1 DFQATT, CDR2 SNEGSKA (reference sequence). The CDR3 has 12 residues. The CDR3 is CSASGQGLGSTF. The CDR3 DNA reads TGCAGTGCTAGTGGGCAGGGACTTGGCTCCACCTTC.

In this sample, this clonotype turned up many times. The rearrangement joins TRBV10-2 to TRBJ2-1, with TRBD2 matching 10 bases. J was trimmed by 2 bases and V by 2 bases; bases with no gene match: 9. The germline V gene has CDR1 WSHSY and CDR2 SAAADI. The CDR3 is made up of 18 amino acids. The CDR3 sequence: CASSEGSSSGRPYNEQFF. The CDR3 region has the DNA TGCGCCAGCAGTGAGGGTTCCTCTAGCGGGAGACCCTACAATGAGCAGTTCTTC.

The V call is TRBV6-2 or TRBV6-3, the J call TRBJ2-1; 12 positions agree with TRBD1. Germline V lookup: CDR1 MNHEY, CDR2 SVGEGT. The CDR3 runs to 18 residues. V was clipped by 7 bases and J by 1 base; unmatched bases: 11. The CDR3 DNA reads TGTGCCAGCAAAGGGGACAGGGGGCGCCTGGCTTCCTACAATGAGCAGTTCTTC. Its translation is CASKGDRGRLASYNEQFF.

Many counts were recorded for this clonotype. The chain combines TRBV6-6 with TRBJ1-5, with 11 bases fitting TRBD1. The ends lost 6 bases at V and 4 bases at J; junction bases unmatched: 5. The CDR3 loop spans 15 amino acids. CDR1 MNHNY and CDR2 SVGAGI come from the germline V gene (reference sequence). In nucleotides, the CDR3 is TGTGCCAGCAGGGATGGGACAGGGGGTAATCAGCCCCAGCATTTT. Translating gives CASRDGTGGNQPQHF.

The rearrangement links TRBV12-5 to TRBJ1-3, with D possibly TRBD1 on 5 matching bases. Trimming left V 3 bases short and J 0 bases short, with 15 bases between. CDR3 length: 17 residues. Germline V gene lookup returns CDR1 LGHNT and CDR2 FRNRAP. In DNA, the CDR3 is TGTGCTAGTGGTTTCTCGTTCGGGGGGGTCTCTGGAAACACCATATATTTT. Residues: CASGFSFGGVSGNTIYF.

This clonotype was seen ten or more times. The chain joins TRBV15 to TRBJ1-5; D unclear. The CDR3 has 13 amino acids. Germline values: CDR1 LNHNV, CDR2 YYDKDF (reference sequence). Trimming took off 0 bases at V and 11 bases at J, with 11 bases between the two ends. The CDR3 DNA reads TGTGCCACCAGCAGAGATATGGGTTCGGCCCAGCATTTT. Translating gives CATSRDMGSAQHF.

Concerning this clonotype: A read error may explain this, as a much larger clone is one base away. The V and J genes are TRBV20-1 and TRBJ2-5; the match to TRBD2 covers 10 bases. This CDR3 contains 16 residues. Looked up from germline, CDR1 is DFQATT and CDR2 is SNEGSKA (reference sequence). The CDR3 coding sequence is TGCAGTACTAGCACGCCGGGACTAGCGCTACAAGAGACCCAGTACTTC. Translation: CSTSTPGLALQETQYF.

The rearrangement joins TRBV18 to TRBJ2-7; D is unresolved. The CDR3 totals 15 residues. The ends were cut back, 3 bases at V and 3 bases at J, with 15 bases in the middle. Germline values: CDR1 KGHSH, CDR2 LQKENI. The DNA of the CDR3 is TGTGCCAGCTCACCTCCGGGCAGTTTATTCTACGAGCAGTACTTC. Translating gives CASSPPGSLFYEQYF. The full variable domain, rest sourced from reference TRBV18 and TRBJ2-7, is NAGVMQNPRHLVRRRGQEARLRCSPMKGHSHVYWYRQLPEEGLKFMVYLQKENIIDESGMPKERFSAEFPKEGPSILRIQQVVRGDSAAYFCASSPPGSLFYEQYFGPGTRLTVT.

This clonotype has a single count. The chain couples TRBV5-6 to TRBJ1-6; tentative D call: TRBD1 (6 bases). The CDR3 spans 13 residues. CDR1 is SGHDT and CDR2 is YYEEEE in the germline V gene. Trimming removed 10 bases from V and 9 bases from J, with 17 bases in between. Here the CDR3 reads CAAQGREGSPLHF. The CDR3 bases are TGTGCCGCCCAGGGGAGGGAGGGTTCACCCCTCCACTTT.

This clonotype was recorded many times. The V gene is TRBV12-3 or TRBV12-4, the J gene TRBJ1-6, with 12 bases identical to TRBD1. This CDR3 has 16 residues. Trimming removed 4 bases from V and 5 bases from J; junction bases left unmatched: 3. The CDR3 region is CASSSGTGGHNSPLHF. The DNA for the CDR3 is TGTGCCAGCAGTTCCGGGACAGGGGGCCATAATTCACCCCTCCACTTT.

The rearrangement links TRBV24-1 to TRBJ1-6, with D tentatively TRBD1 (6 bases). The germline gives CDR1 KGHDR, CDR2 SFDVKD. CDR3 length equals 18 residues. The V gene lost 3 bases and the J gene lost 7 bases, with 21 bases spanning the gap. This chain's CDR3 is CATSDTKCRTAMNSPLHF. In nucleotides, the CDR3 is TGTGCCACCAGTGATACCAAATGCCGGACAGCCATGAATTCACCCCTCCACTTT.

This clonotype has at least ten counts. CDR3 sequence reads: CASSDSNSLSTDTQYF. The CDR3 nucleotides are TGTGCCAGCAGTGACTCGAACAGCCTAAGCACAGATACGCAGTATTTT. This chain uses TRBV6-4 with TRBJ2-3, with D uncertain. This CDR3 region has 16 residues. Germline CDR1 and CDR2: MRHNA and SNTAGT. Between the trimmed V and J ends, which lost 0 bases and 0 bases, there was a span of 10 bases.

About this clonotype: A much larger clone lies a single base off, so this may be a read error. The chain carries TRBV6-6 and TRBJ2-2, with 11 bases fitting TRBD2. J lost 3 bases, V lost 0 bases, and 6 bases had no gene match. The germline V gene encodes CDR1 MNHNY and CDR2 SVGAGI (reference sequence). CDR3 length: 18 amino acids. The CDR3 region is CASSYSPSSGRHTGELFF. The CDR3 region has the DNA TGTGCCAGCAGTTACTCGCCGTCTAGCGGGAGGCACACCGGGGAGCTGTTTTTT.

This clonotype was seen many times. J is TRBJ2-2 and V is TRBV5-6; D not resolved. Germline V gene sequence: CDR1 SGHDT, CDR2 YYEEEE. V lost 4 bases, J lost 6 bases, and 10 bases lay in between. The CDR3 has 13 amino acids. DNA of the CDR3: TGTGCCAGCAGCGTAGGATGGGCCGGGGAGCTGTTTTTT. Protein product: CASSVGWAGELFF.

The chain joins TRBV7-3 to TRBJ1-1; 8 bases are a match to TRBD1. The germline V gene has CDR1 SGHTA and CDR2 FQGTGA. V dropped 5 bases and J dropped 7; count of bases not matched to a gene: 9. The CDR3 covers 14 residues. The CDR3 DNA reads TGTGCCAGCAGCATACAGGGGGGGACCGGTGAAGCTTTCTTT. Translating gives CASSIQGGTGEAFF.

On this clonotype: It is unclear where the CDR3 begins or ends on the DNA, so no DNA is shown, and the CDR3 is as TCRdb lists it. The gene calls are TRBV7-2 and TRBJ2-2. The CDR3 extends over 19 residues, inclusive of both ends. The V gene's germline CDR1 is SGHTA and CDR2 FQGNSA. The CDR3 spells CASSFEEFSYEQYFGELFF.

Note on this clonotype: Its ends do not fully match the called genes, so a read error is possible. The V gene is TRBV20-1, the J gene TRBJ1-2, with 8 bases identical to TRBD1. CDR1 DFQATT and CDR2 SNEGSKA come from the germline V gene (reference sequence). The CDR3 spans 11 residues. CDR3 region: CSAGTGRLCSF. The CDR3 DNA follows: TGCAGTGCTGGGACAGGCAGACTCTGCAGCTTC.

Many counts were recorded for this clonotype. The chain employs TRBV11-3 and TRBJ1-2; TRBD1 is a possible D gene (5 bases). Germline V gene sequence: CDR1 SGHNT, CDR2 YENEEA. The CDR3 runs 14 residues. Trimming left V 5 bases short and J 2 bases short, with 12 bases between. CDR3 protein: CASSPQGPNYGYTF. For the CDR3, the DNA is TGTGCCAGCAGCCCCCAGGGACCCAACTATGGCTACACCTTC.

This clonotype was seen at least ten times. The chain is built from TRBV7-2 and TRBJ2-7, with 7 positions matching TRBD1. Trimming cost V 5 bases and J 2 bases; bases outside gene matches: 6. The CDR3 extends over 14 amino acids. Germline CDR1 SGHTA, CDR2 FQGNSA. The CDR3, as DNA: TGTGCCAGCAGCGTGACAGGGATTCCCTACGAGCAGTACTTC. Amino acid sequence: CASSVTGIPYEQYF.

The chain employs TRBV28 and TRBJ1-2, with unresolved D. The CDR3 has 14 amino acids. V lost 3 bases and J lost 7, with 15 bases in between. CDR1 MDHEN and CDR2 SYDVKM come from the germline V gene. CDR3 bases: TGTGCCAGCAGTTTTGAAGGAGCCAGTGTTGGCTACACCTTC. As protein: CASSFEGASVGYTF.